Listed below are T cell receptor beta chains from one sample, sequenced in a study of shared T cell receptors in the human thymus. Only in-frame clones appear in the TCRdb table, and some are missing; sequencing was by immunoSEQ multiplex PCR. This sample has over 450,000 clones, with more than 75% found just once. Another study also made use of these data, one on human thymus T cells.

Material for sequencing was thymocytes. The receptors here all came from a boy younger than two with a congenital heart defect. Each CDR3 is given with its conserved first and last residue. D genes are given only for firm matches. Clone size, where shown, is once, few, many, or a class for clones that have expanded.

cdr3_nt: TGCGCCAGCAGCCAAGCGGGAGGCTCGAACTCCTACAATGAGCAGTTCTTC
cdr3_aa: CASSQAGGSNSYNEQFF
v_call: TRBV4-3
j_call: TRBJ2-1
d_call: TRBD2
clone_size: few

cdr3_nt: TGTGCCAGCAGCTTAAAGGATAGGGAGGTCTACGAGCAGTACTTC
cdr3_aa: CASSLKDREVYEQYF
v_call: TRBV7-8
j_call: TRBJ2-7
d_call: NA
clone_size: NA

cdr3_nt: TGTGCCTGGAGTGTAGAGACTAGCGAGGAACACGAGCAGTACTTC
cdr3_aa: CAWSVETSEEHEQYF
v_call: TRBV30
j_call: TRBJ2-7
d_call: TRBD2
clone_size: once

cdr3_nt: TGTGCCAGCAGTTCTGACAGGGGGCGGTCCTACGAGCAGTACTTC
cdr3_aa: CASSSDRGRSYEQYF
v_call: TRBV27
j_call: TRBJ2-7
d_call: TRBD1
clone_size: NA

cdr3_nt: TGTGCCAGCAGTCCCCCGACAGGGGGAAACACTGAAGCTTTCTTT
cdr3_aa: CASSPPTGGNTEAFF
v_call: TRBV27
j_call: TRBJ1-1
d_call: TRBD1
clone_size: NA

cdr3_nt: TGCAGCCTACGGACTAGCGGGAGCTACAATGAGCAGTTCTTC
cdr3_aa: CSLRTSGSYNEQFF
v_call: TRBV29-1
j_call: TRBJ2-1
d_call: TRBD2
clone_size: NA

cdr3_nt: TGTGCTAGCAGCCCAACCCGGGAGGCGGGGCAAGAGACCCAGTACTTC
cdr3_aa: CASSPTREAGQETQYF
v_call: TRBV7-7
j_call: TRBJ2-5
d_call: TRBD2
clone_size: NA

cdr3_nt: TGTGCCAGCAAAACTCCGGGACTAGCGGCCGATACGCAGTATTTT
cdr3_aa: CASKTPGLAADTQYF
v_call: TRBV28
j_call: TRBJ2-3
d_call: TRBD2
clone_size: NA

cdr3_nt: TGTGCCAGCAGCCTTGGATGGGTGGCTAGCGGGCTCTACAATGAGCAGTTCTTC
cdr3_aa: CASSLGWVASGLYNEQFF
v_call: TRBV5-4
j_call: TRBJ2-1
d_call: TRBD2
clone_size: NA

cdr3_nt: TGTGCCAGCAGTCCCGACTCGGGACAGGGGGCGCGGGGCTACACCTTC
cdr3_aa: CASSPDSGQGARGYTF
v_call: TRBV28
j_call: TRBJ1-2
d_call: TRBD1
clone_size: NA

cdr3_nt: TGCGCCAGCGGTCTCCTAGGGTCGGGGGTCCGTGGCACAGATACGCAGTATTTT
cdr3_aa: CASGLLGSGVRGTDTQYF
v_call: TRBV10-2
j_call: TRBJ2-3
d_call: NA
clone_size: NA

cdr3_nt: TGTGCCAGCAGCCAACGGGACAACACAGATACGCAGTATTTT
cdr3_aa: CASSQRDNTDTQYF
v_call: TRBV28
j_call: TRBJ2-3
d_call: NA
clone_size: NA

cdr3_nt: TGTGCCAGCAGTGTACCGGGGCCGGGACTAGCGGAAAACTACGAGCAGTACTTC
cdr3_aa: CASSVPGPGLAENYEQYF
v_call: TRBV2
j_call: TRBJ2-7
d_call: TRBD2
clone_size: NA

cdr3_nt: TGTGCCAGCAGCGTAGCCGGTCGGATCGCTAGCGGGAGGGGCGGGGAGCTGTTTTTT
cdr3_aa: CASSVAGRIASGRGGELFF
v_call: TRBV7-2
j_call: TRBJ2-2
d_call: TRBD2
clone_size: NA

cdr3_nt: TGTGCCAGTAGTATTTGGCTAGCGGGGCAAGAGACCCAGTACTTC
cdr3_aa: CASSIWLAGQETQYF
v_call: TRBV19
j_call: TRBJ2-5
d_call: TRBD2
clone_size: NA

cdr3_nt: TGCGCCAGCAGCCAAATCCCTACGACTAGCGGGAGGGGATACGAGCAGTACTTC
cdr3_aa: CASSQIPTTSGRGYEQYF
v_call: TRBV4-3
j_call: TRBJ2-7
d_call: TRBD2
clone_size: NA

cdr3_nt: TGTGCCAGTAGTTCCCTCGGGAGTAGGACGGCCGAGCAGTACTTC
cdr3_aa: CASSSLGSRTAEQYF
v_call: TRBV19
j_call: TRBJ2-7
d_call: NA
clone_size: few

cdr3_nt: TGTGCCAGCAGCTTAGCGCTTGTGAGGGGCACAGATACGCAGTATTTT
cdr3_aa: CASSLALVRGTDTQYF
v_call: TRBV7-2
j_call: TRBJ2-3
d_call: NA
clone_size: NA

cdr3_nt: TGTGCCAGTAGTATCGGAGGGATGGAGACCCAGTACTTC
cdr3_aa: CASSIGGMETQYF
v_call: TRBV19
j_call: TRBJ2-5
d_call: NA
clone_size: NA

cdr3_nt: TGCGCCAGCAGCCAAGAGGCGGGGTCGGTCTACGAGCAGTACTTC
cdr3_aa: CASSQEAGSVYEQYF
v_call: TRBV4-3
j_call: TRBJ2-7
d_call: NA
clone_size: NA

cdr3_nt: TGCGCCAGCAGTGAGTCGCGGACTAGCGGGAGCACAGATACGCAGTATTTT
cdr3_aa: CASSESRTSGSTDTQYF
v_call: TRBV10-2
j_call: TRBJ2-3
d_call: TRBD2
clone_size: NA

cdr3_nt: TGTGCCAGCAGCTTAGGGGAGGCTAGCGAGGGCCTCGACGAGCAGTACTTC
cdr3_aa: CASSLGEASEGLDEQYF
v_call: TRBV11-3
j_call: TRBJ2-7
d_call: NA
clone_size: NA

cdr3_nt: TGTGCCAGCAGCTTGGCCCCGGGGGGCAAGGCGGAGGAGCAGTACTTC
cdr3_aa: CASSLAPGGKAEEQYF
v_call: TRBV5-6
j_call: TRBJ2-7
d_call: NA
clone_size: NA

cdr3_nt: TGTGCCAGCAGCTTACAAGCGGAGAACCCCGAGCAGTACTTC
cdr3_aa: CASSLQAENPEQYF
v_call: TRBV7-2
j_call: TRBJ2-7
d_call: NA
clone_size: few

cdr3_nt: TGTGCCAGCAGCCCCCAAGGAGGACAAGAGACCCAGTACTTC
cdr3_aa: CASSPQGGQETQYF
v_call: TRBV5-4
j_call: TRBJ2-5
d_call: NA
clone_size: NA

cdr3_nt: TGTGCCAGCAGTTACTCGGCGGGGGTCGAGCAGTACTTC
cdr3_aa: CASSYSAGVEQYF
v_call: TRBV6-5
j_call: TRBJ2-7
d_call: TRBD2
clone_size: NA

cdr3_nt: TGTGCCAGCAGCAACCGGGAGAACGAGCAGTACTTC
cdr3_aa: CASSNRENEQYF
v_call: TRBV7-6
j_call: TRBJ2-7
d_call: NA
clone_size: NA

cdr3_nt: TGCGCCAGCAGCCAGCTCATGGACAGCCCCACTGAAGCTTTCTTT
cdr3_aa: CASSQLMDSPTEAFF
v_call: TRBV4-1
j_call: TRBJ1-1
d_call: NA
clone_size: NA

cdr3_nt: TGTGCCAGCAGCTACCCTTCAGGGGGCCGCGAGACCCAGTACTTC
cdr3_aa: CASSYPSGGRETQYF
v_call: TRBV13
j_call: TRBJ2-5
d_call: TRBD1
clone_size: NA

cdr3_nt: TGTGCCAGCAGTTTATCTGGGAGAGGGATAGGACAGGGGGTCTGGCCCCAGCATTTT
cdr3_aa: CASSLSGRGIGQGVWPQHF
v_call: TRBV27
j_call: TRBJ1-5
d_call: TRBD1
clone_size: NA

cdr3_nt: TGTGCCAGCAGCGTGGGACAGGCGCAAAATGAGCAGTTCTTC
cdr3_aa: CASSVGQAQNEQFF
v_call: TRBV9
j_call: TRBJ2-1
d_call: TRBD1
clone_size: once

cdr3_nt: TGTGCCAGCAGTCTTAGCGGGAGGGACACAGATACGCAGTATTTT
cdr3_aa: CASSLSGRDTDTQYF
v_call: TRBV5-6
j_call: TRBJ2-3
d_call: TRBD2
clone_size: few

cdr3_nt: TGTGCCAGCAGTGACTCTTCGAGGGAGCACTATGGCTACACCTTC
cdr3_aa: CASSDSSREHYGYTF
v_call: TRBV6-4
j_call: TRBJ1-2
d_call: NA
clone_size: NA

cdr3_nt: TGTGCCATCAGAACTTGCGGGCAGGGAGGAAATTGCACAGATACGCAGTATTTT
cdr3_aa: CAIRTCGQGGNCTDTQYF
v_call: TRBV10-3
j_call: TRBJ2-3
d_call: NA
clone_size: NA

cdr3_nt: TGTGCCAGCAGTTTCGGACTAGCGGGTGCGAACACCGGGGAGCTGTTTTTT
cdr3_aa: CASSFGLAGANTGELFF
v_call: TRBV27
j_call: TRBJ2-2
d_call: TRBD2
clone_size: once

cdr3_nt: TGTGCCAGCAGCCGAGAGAGGGAGCAGTACTTC
cdr3_aa: CASSREREQYF
v_call: TRBV7-9
j_call: TRBJ2-7
d_call: NA
clone_size: few

cdr3_nt: TGTGCCGGGCTGGTAGCGGGCAATGAGCAGTTCTTC
cdr3_aa: CAGLVAGNEQFF
v_call: TRBV30
j_call: TRBJ2-1
d_call: TRBD2
clone_size: NA

cdr3_nt: TGTGCCAGTAGTATCCCATTGGCTAGCGGGGCACCCTACGAGCAGTACTTC
cdr3_aa: CASSIPLASGAPYEQYF
v_call: TRBV19
j_call: TRBJ2-7
d_call: TRBD2
clone_size: few

cdr3_nt: TGTGCCAGCAGTTCCCAGGGGGCGGGAGAGACCCAGTACTTC
cdr3_aa: CASSSQGAGETQYF
v_call: TRBV7-6
j_call: TRBJ2-5
d_call: TRBD1
clone_size: NA

cdr3_nt: TGTGCCAGCTCACCAGGCGGGAGGGCCGAAGAGACCCAGTACTTC
cdr3_aa: CASSPGGRAEETQYF
v_call: TRBV18
j_call: TRBJ2-5
d_call: TRBD2
clone_size: once

cdr3_nt: TGTGCCAGCACCTCGGGACAGGGATTCTCCTACGAGCAGTACTTC
cdr3_aa: CASTSGQGFSYEQYF
v_call: TRBV2
j_call: TRBJ2-7
d_call: TRBD1
clone_size: NA

cdr3_nt: TGTGCCAGCAGCTTAAACGGTTACACTGAAGCTTTCTTT
cdr3_aa: CASSLNGYTEAFF
v_call: TRBV5-4
j_call: TRBJ1-1
d_call: NA
clone_size: NA

cdr3_nt: TGTGCCAGCAGCGGCCTGGGGGGGGGAACCTGCTATGGCTACACCTTC
cdr3_aa: CASSGLGGGTCYGYTF
v_call: TRBV7-9
j_call: TRBJ1-2
d_call: NA
clone_size: NA